Following are 18 T cell receptor beta chains from one sample sequenced in a study of CD8+CD57+ T cells in acquired aplastic anemia. Before being chosen for sequencing, patients had shown CD8+CD57+ cell expansion by flow cytometry. Investigators profiled TCR beta VDJ and CDR3 from genomic DNA template. TCRdb fed the reads into MiXCR, producing one record per CDR3 protein. The sample yields roughly 250,000 distinct CDR3 sequences, approximately 86% seen once. The sample consisted of sorted CD4+, CD8+, or CD8+CD57+ T cells (not recorded which) from PBMCs. These receptors were collected from a human donor with aplastic anemia.

This clonotype has a single count. The V gene is TRBV2, the J gene TRBJ2-3, with unresolved D. Deletions cut 5 bases from V and 11 bases from J, with 20 bases between. Germline V gene lookup returns CDR1 SNHLY and CDR2 FYNNEI. The CDR3 has 14 amino acids. CDR3 region: CASSPASFYKQQYF. The CDR3, as DNA: TGTGCCAGCAGTCCGGCGTCGTTCTACAAGCAGCAGTATTTT. Looking up the rest from reference TRBV2 and TRBJ2-3 gives the full variable domain: EPEVTQTPSHQVTQMGQEVILRCVPISNHLYFYWYRQILGQKVEFLVSFYNNEISEKSEIFDDQFSVERPDGSNFTLKIRSTKLEDSAMYFCASSPASFYKQQYFGPGTRLTVL.

A few counts support this clonotype. The V gene is TRBV24-1, the J gene TRBJ2-1; 13 bases map to TRBD2. The length of the CDR3 is 15 residues. The V segment lost 10 bases and the J segment 7 bases; nucleotides outside the gene matches: 9. The germline V gene encodes CDR1 KGHDR and CDR2 SFDVKD. CDR3 sequence: CATQRTSGSRNEQFF. The CDR3, as DNA: TGTGCCACTCAGAGGACTAGCGGGAGCAGGAATGAGCAGTTCTTC.

This clonotype was seen ten or more times. DNA of the CDR3: TGTGCCAGCAGCTTAGGCAACGGGGTCACTGAAGCTTTCTTT. This sequence encodes CASSLGNGVTEAFF. This sequence joins TRBV7-3 and TRBJ1-1; no clear D gene. V was pared by 2 bases and J by 4 bases, with 11 bases between. CDR1 is SGHTA, CDR2 FQGTGA, per germline. The CDR3 contains 14 residues.

This clonotype has only a few counts. The chain carries TRBV24-1 and TRBJ2-1, with TRBD2 identical over 9 bases. Germline-derived CDR1 and CDR2 are KGHDR and SFDVKD. The CDR3 extends over 16 amino acids. The V gene end was trimmed by 5 bases and the J gene end by 3 bases; junction bases not matched to a gene: 7. In DNA form, the CDR3 reads TGTGCCACCAGTGGGATAGCGGGAGATGACTACAATGAGCAGTTCTTC. It yields the protein CATSGIAGDDYNEQFF.

This chain uses TRBV7-2 with TRBJ1-1; 7 nucleotides align to TRBD1. Per the germline V gene, CDR1 is SGHTA and CDR2 is FQGNSA. CDR3 length equals 15 residues. V gave up 3 bases and J gave up 14 bases; unmatched junction bases: 18. CDR3 bases: TGTGCCAGCAGCTTTCATCTGGACGGGACAGCTGAATCCTTCTTT. Its translation is CASSFHLDGTAESFF. Looking up the rest from reference TRBV7-2 and TRBJ1-1 gives the full variable domain: GAGVSQSPSNKVTEKGKDVELRCDPISGHTALYWYRQSLGQGLEFLIYFQGNSAPDKSGLPSDRFSAERTGGSVSTLTIQRTQQEDSAVYLCASSFHLDGTAESFFGQGTRLTVV.

Concerning this clonotype itself: The conserved phenylalanine or tryptophan is not found at the CDR3 terminus, so this likely reflects a read error. The DNA is omitted, as the CDR3 cannot be located on it reliably, and the CDR3 follows TCRdb's listing. V gene TRBV7-8 combines with J gene TRBJ2-3; the table's D gene call, TRBD1, was not cross checked with the DNA. The germline gives CDR1 SGHVS, CDR2 FQNEAQ. The CDR3 extends over 13 residues, inclusive of both ends. This CDR3 is CASSVGGREQYVG.

J is TRBJ2-5 and V is TRBV7-3; D remains ambiguous. V lost 8 bases, J lost 11 bases, and 24 bases lay in between. The CDR3 has 14 residues. Germline V gives CDR1 SGHTA, CDR2 FQGTGA. CDR3 region: CASSRDANAVEQYF. As DNA, the CDR3 is TGTGCCAGCTCCAGAGACGCCAACGCCGTTGAACAGTACTTC.

In this sample, this clonotype turned up once. It is unclear where the CDR3 begins or ends on the DNA, so no DNA is shown, and the CDR3 is as TCRdb lists it. The CDR3 here is CASSVGAGNDAAYF. The chain couples TRBV7-9 to TRBJ1-1. Ends included, the CDR3 has 14 residues. Germline V lookup: CDR1 SEHNR, CDR2 FQNEAQ (reference sequence).

Worth noting for this clonotype: The junction shows a germline mismatch at one end, possibly a read error. The V call is TRBV11-3, the J call TRBJ2-1; D gene uncertain. This CDR3 comprises 15 residues. The germline CDR1 and CDR2 sequences are SGHNT and YENEEA. The chain's CDR3 is CAGSLELTAYNEQFF. Here the CDR3 DNA reads TGTGCCGGCAGCTTGGAGCTAACAGCCTACAATGAGCAGTTCTTC.

The rearrangement links TRBV15 to TRBJ2-6, with TRBD2 matching 11 bases. V dropped 5 bases and J dropped 0; count of bases not matched to a gene: 12. CDR3 size: 20 residues. In germline, CDR1 is LNHNV, CDR2 YYDKDF (reference sequence). The CDR3 loop reads CATSGGLAGAPTSGANVLTF. As DNA, the CDR3 is TGTGCCACCAGCGGCGGACTAGCGGGCGCCCCTACCTCTGGGGCCAACGTCCTGACTTTC.

The chain joins TRBV7-9 to TRBJ1-2, with a tentative D call TRBD1 (5 bases). This CDR3 spans 15 amino acids. Germline V gene lookup returns CDR1 SEHNR and CDR2 FQNEAQ (reference sequence). V was clipped by 1 base and J by 13 bases, with 22 bases between them. CDR3 bases: TGTGCCAGCAGCTTAGGTGGAGGGGCGCTGTATGGTTGCACCTTC. Protein: CASSLGGGALYGCTF.

V and J are TRBV29-1 and TRBJ1-4; tentatively, D is TRBD1 (5 bases). This CDR3 contains 14 residues. Germline assignment: CDR1 SQVTM and CDR2 ANQGSEA. Trimming took off 4 bases at V and 0 bases at J, with 9 bases between the two ends. The chain's CDR3 is CSVAGPATNEKLFF. The CDR3 region has the DNA TGCAGCGTTGCGGGACCAGCAACTAATGAAAAACTGTTTTTT.

This clonotype was observed at least ten times. The J gene is TRBJ2-1, the V gene TRBV7-8; D possibly corresponds to TRBD2 (6 bases). The CDR3 spans 16 residues. The V and J ends lost 0 bases and 13 bases respectively, with 22 bases between them. Germline values: CDR1 SGHVS, CDR2 FQNEAQ. Here the CDR3 DNA reads TGTGCCAGCAGCTTAGCGGGAGGTCCCGGTACGCAGGATCAGTTCTTC. It yields the protein CASSLAGGPGTQDQFF.

The V and J genes are TRBV13 and TRBJ2-5, with 12 bases aligning to TRBD2. The ends lost 2 bases at V and 13 bases at J; junction bases unmatched: 8. The CDR3 length is 14 residues. Germline V lookup: CDR1 PRHDT, CDR2 FYEKMQ (reference sequence). Here the CDR3 reads CASSLIRTSGTGYF. CDR3 sequence (DNA): TGTGCCAGCAGCTTAATCCGGACTAGCGGGACGGGGTACTTC.

This clonotype was counted only a few times. V and J are TRBV2 and TRBJ1-6; 8 bases are a match to TRBD1. CDR1 is SNHLY and CDR2 is FYNNEI in the germline V gene. Losses at the gene ends were 7 bases for V and 5 bases for J; bases not matched to a gene: 4. This CDR3 region has 14 residues. As DNA, the CDR3 is TGTGCCAGCACCCGGACAGGGAATAATTCACCCCTCCACTTT. It translates to CASTRTGNNSPLHF.

Comment on this clonotype: At one of its ends the junction is not consistent with the germline gene, which may arise from a read error. The J gene is TRBJ2-5, the V gene TRBV7-2; D is possibly TRBD2 (6 bases). This CDR3 comprises 14 residues. The germline CDR1 and CDR2 sequences are SGHTA and FQGNSA. CDR3 residues: CANKVAADPDTQYF. For the CDR3, the DNA is TGTGCCAACAAGGTAGCGGCAGACCCAGATACGCAGTATTTC.

The chain uses TRBV20-1 and TRBJ2-3; D is uncertain. The germline CDR1 and CDR2 sequences are DFQATT and SNEGSKA (reference sequence). This CDR3 is 15 amino acids long. V was clipped by 6 bases and J by 2 bases, with 18 bases between them. CDR3 in DNA: TGCAGTGCCTGCAACGACCCGAGAAACACAGATACGCAGTATTTT. Amino acid sequence: CSACNDPRNTDTQYF.

J is TRBJ1-2 and V is TRBV7-2; tentative D call: TRBD1 (5 bases). Germline V CDR1 and CDR2: SGHTA, FQGNSA. The CDR3 totals 16 residues. Trimming removed 5 bases from V and 11 bases from J, with 27 bases in between. The CDR3 region has the DNA TGTGCCAGCAGCAGGGGAAGAAACAGCACAGATACGCAGTACACCTTC. It yields the protein CASSRGRNSTDTQYTF.